The source of this T cell receptor (beta chain) is a study of PD-1 blockade in classical Hodgkin lymphoma. Study observations and caveats: Baseline TCR diversity was reportedly lower in newly diagnosed patients than healthy donors. Some patients began nivolumab under 1 year after ASCT. These patients were excluded from later analyses. Baseline diversity resembling that of newly diagnosed patients was seen in complete responders.

Germline CDR1 MGHRA, CDR2 YSYEKL. CDR3 length: 16 residues. Trimming took 4 bases from V and 4 from J, leaving 16 bases between them. Produced via immunoSEQ multiplex PCR; TCRdb's table is partial and in-frame only. The table includes tens of thousands of clones, around 94% detected once. Time point defined: cycle 4 day 1 (C4D1), after 6 weeks of nivolumab. Every patient was affected by relapse after autologous stem cell transplantation, while exposure to brentuximab vedotin was not uniform. On this clone itself: Its antigen is currently unknown.

The source material was peripheral blood mononuclear cells (PBMCs), sampled before the fourth cycle of nivolumab. The chain has TRBV4-1 and TRBJ2-2; weak D call: TRBD2 (5 bases). The receptor was derived from a human donor with classical Hodgkin lymphoma. The CDR3 bases are TGCGCCAGCAGCCCCCTGAGGGTAGCTGGCACCGGGGAGCTGTTTTTT. Translated, it gives CASSPLRVAGTGELFF.